The entry below gives a single TCR beta chain sequence along with its context. Profiled with immunoSEQ multiplex PCR; TCRdb holds only in-frame clones, not every one. This table holds over 150,000 clones, nearly 90% found once. V was trimmed by 1 base and J by 3 bases, leaving 10 bases between them. The germline CDR1 and CDR2 sequences are SGHKS and YYEKEE (reference sequence). CDR3 length equals 14 residues. The data stem from a study of control samples from healthy donors and cancer patients. What was sequenced was blood. This sequence joins TRBV5-5 and TRBJ1-1; D is possibly TRBD1 (5 bases). This sequence originates from a woman in her fifties or sixties in good health. CDR3 sequence: CASSLFGAHTEAFF. The DNA for the CDR3 is TGTGCCAGCAGCTTGTTCGGGGCCCACACTGAAGCTTTCTTT.